A selection of T cell receptor beta chains follows, all from one sample in a study of cytomegalovirus exposure and HLA in healthy donors. The protocol was immunoSEQ multiplex PCR, while the TCRdb copy is restricted to in-frame clones and leaves out a portion. The data contain around 100,000 clones, around three quarters of them singletons. The sample consisted of PBMCs. The receptors shown here come from a woman between 18 and 30 years old in good health and CMV-seropositive. The CDR3 runs from the conserved cysteine through the conserved F or W. Each record gives: clone size, V gene, D gene, J gene, CDR3 DNA, CDR3 protein. D genes are given only for firm matches. The listing skips clone size in some rows; elsewhere it reads once, few, many or a size class.

>NA|TRBV18|NA|TRBJ1-1
TGTGCCAGCTCACCAGGTTCAGGTGGTCTGAACACTGAAGCTTTCTTT
CASSPGSGGLNTEAFF
>NA|TRBV7-9|NA|TRBJ1-5
TGTGCCAGCAGCTTGAGCGGGGATCAGCCCCAGCATTTT
CASSLSGDQPQHF
>NA|TRBV5-6|TRBD2|TRBJ2-1
TGTGCCAGCAGCGACGGGACTAGCGGGAGCGATGAGCAGTTCTTC
CASSDGTSGSDEQFF
>NA|TRBV10-1|NA|TRBJ2-1
TGCGCCAGCAGTGAGTCGGCAGCGGGCGGCCGTTTAGATGAGCAGTTCTTC
CASSESAAGGRLDEQFF
>once|TRBV10-1|TRBD1|TRBJ2-7
TGCGCCAGCAGCTCAAGTCGGACAGGGGGTAGCTACGAGCAGTACTTC
CASSSSRTGGSYEQYF
>NA|TRBV4-1|TRBD2|TRBJ2-7
TGCGCCAGCAGCCAGGGGGTAGCGGGAAACTACGAGCAGTACTTC
CASSQGVAGNYEQYF
>NA|TRBV27|NA|TRBJ2-3
TGTGCCAGCAGCCTCACGTCTGCACGCGCCCCATTAAGACACACAGATACGCAGTATTTT
CASSLTSARAPLRHTDTQYF
>NA|TRBV4-2|TRBD2|TRBJ2-7
TGTGCCAGCAGCCCTCCAGCGGGAGCTTCCTACGAGCAGTACTTC
CASSPPAGASYEQYF
>NA|TRBV7-8|TRBD1|TRBJ2-6
TGTGCCAGCAGCTTATTTGCGATCTACCGGGACAGGGGTCCCTCAGGGGCCAACGTCCTGACTTTC
CASSLFAIYRDRGPSGANVLTF
>NA|TRBV18|NA|TRBJ2-3
TGTGCCAGCTCACCAATGGCCACAGATACGCAGTATTTT
CASSPMATDTQYF
>NA|TRBV6-5|NA|TRBJ2-4
TGTGCCAGCAGTTCGGGGGAGAAGTTTGACATTCAGTACTTC
CASSSGEKFDIQYF
>NA|TRBV19|NA|TRBJ2-1
TGTGCCAGTGGGGGGGTAGCGGGACAGACCTACAATGAGCAGTTCTTC
CASGGVAGQTYNEQFF
>few|TRBV5-1|NA|TRBJ1-4
TGCGCCAGCAGCTTGGCAGGGAATGAGGAAAAACTGTTTTTT
CASSLAGNEEKLFF
>NA|TRBV12-2|NA|TRBJ1-5
TGTGCAAGTCGCTTAGCTGGGACAGGGTTGCACAATCAGCCCCAGCATTTT
CASRLAGTGLHNQPQHF
>NA|TRBV27|NA|TRBJ1-3
TGTGCCAGCAGTTTGCTCGGGGGGGCCGGAAACACCATATATTTT
CASSLLGGAGNTIYF
>NA|TRBV30|NA|TRBJ1-3
TGTGCCTGGAGCAGGGACAACTCTGGAAACACCATATATTTT
CAWSRDNSGNTIYF
>few|TRBV19|TRBD2|TRBJ2-7
TGTGCCAGTTCGACTAGCGGGGCCTACGAGCAGTACTTC
CASSTSGAYEQYF
>NA|TRBV7-9|TRBD1|TRBJ2-3
TGTGCCAGCAGTCGGTACCGGGACAGGGTGGGAGATACGCAGTATTTT
CASSRYRDRVGDTQYF
>NA|TRBV7-6|TRBD1|TRBJ2-5
TGTGCCAGCAGCCCACTCAGGGGGCGCGGGGAGACCCAGTACTTC
CASSPLRGRGETQYF
>NA|TRBV2|NA|TRBJ2-3
TGTGCCAGCAGTGTAGGCAGGGGCACAGATACGCAGTATTTT
CASSVGRGTDTQYF
>NA|TRBV6-5|TRBD1|TRBJ2-7
TGTGCCAGCAGTAGGACAGGGATCGAGCAGTACTTC
CASSRTGIEQYF
>NA|TRBV15|NA|TRBJ1-2
TGTGCCACCAGCACGCAAGGGGGTCCGGCTTATGGCTACACCTTC
CATSTQGGPAYGYTF
>NA|TRBV4-1|NA|TRBJ1-2
TGCGCCAGCAGCCCTAGACTCGAACTTAACTATGGCTACACCTTC
CASSPRLELNYGYTF
>NA|TRBV7-9|TRBD2|TRBJ2-5
TGTGCCAGCAGTGAACTAGCGGGAGAGACCCAGTACTTC
CASSELAGETQYF
>NA|TRBV11-1|NA|TRBJ1-1
TGTGCCAGCAGCTTAGCCGCAGACAGGGAAGCTTTCTTT
CASSLAADREAFF
>NA|TRBV11-3|NA|TRBJ1-1
TGTGCCAGCAGCTTAGTCCGCACGGGGATTGAAGCTTTCTTT
CASSLVRTGIEAFF
>NA|TRBV6-5|NA|TRBJ2-7
TGTGCCAGCAGCCGAGGGCCGGTGCCCTACGAGCAGTACTTC
CASSRGPVPYEQYF
>NA|TRBV7-3|TRBD1|TRBJ2-3
TGTGCCAGCAGCTTATCCGGCACAGGGGGAAGCACAGATACGCAGTATTTT
CASSLSGTGGSTDTQYF
>NA|TRBV5-4|TRBD1|TRBJ2-5
TGTGCCAGCAGCTGGGACAGGGGGCGTGAGACCCAGTACTTC
CASSWDRGRETQYF
>NA|TRBV2|NA|TRBJ2-7
TGTGCCAGCAGTGGAGGGAAGTACGAGCAGTACTTC
CASSGGKYEQYF
>NA|TRBV30|TRBD1|TRBJ2-1
TGTGCCTGGAGTCCTCCCGCCGGGACAGGGAGGGGGAAGGAGCAGTTCTTC
CAWSPPAGTGRGKEQFF
>once|TRBV14|NA|TRBJ2-5
TGTGCCAGCAGCCAAGATCTGATCGACGGGGAGACCCAGTACTTC
CASSQDLIDGETQYF
>NA|TRBV12-5|NA|TRBJ2-5
TGTGCTAGTGGGCCCGAACTAGGTACGGAGACCCAGTACTTC
CASGPELGTETQYF
>NA|TRBV27|TRBD2|TRBJ2-7
TGTGCCAGTGGGGGGGATAGGTCCTACGAGCAGTACTTC
CASGGDRSYEQYF
>NA|TRBV10-1|NA|TRBJ1-3
TGCGCCAGCTCAGCGGGACTGATCTCTGGAAACACCATATATTTT
CASSAGLISGNTIYF
>NA|TRBV20-1|NA|TRBJ2-7
TGCAGTGCTAGATTCGACGAGCAGTACTTC
CSARFDEQYF
>NA|TRBV7-3|TRBD1|TRBJ1-1
TGTGCCAGCAGCCCCGGGACAGGCACTGAAGCTTTCTTT
CASSPGTGTEAFF
>NA|TRBV5-1|TRBD2|TRBJ2-2
TGCGCCAGCAGCGGGGAACTAGCGGGAGCCAACACCGGGGAGCTGTTTTTT
CASSGELAGANTGELFF
>NA|TRBV5-1|NA|TRBJ2-5
TGCGCCAGCAGCTTGCGGGAGCCGGAGACCCAGTACTTC
CASSLREPETQYF
>NA|TRBV5-1|TRBD2|TRBJ2-7
TGCGCCAGCAGTCCTCGACTAGCGGGAGCGCACGAGCAGTACTTC
CASSPRLAGAHEQYF
>NA|TRBV27|TRBD1|TRBJ2-7
TGTGCCAGCAGTTATCAAGGGGGCCGTGGGTACGAGCAGTACTTC
CASSYQGGRGYEQYF
>NA|TRBV6-1|TRBD1|TRBJ1-2
TGTGCCAGCAGTGAATGGATGGGGACAGGGAACGGCTACACCTTC
CASSEWMGTGNGYTF
>few|TRBV7-2|NA|TRBJ1-5
TGTGCCAGCAGCTTAGAGGGGGTAGGCAATCAGCCCCAGCATTTT
CASSLEGVGNQPQHF
>NA|TRBV14|TRBD1|TRBJ1-1
TGTGCCAGCACACCACAGGGGTTGGGGACTGAAGCTTTCTTT
CASTPQGLGTEAFF
>NA|TRBV28|NA|TRBJ2-7
TGTGCCAGCAGTTTACAAAAGCCAATCCCCTACGAGCAGTACTTC
CASSLQKPIPYEQYF
>NA|TRBV5-6|TRBD1|TRBJ2-2
TGTGCCAGCAGCGCCCAACAGGGGCATGGCACCGGGGAGCTGTTTTTT
CASSAQQGHGTGELFF
>NA|TRBV6-5|TRBD2|TRBJ2-3
TGTGCCAGCAGTTCCGGACTAGCGGGACTTATTACGCAGTATTTT
CASSSGLAGLITQYF
>NA|TRBV9|NA|TRBJ2-2
TGTGCCAGCAGCGTAGATCCGTACACCGGGGAGCTGTTTTTT
CASSVDPYTGELFF
>NA|TRBV6-4|NA|TRBJ1-1
TGTGCCAGCATCTTGGGGGCATCGCGGGTGGACACTGAAGCTTTCTTT
CASILGASRVDTEAFF
>NA|TRBV2|NA|TRBJ1-5
TGTGCCAGCAGTGAAGCCGTGGGGGGAAATCAGCCCCAGCATTTT
CASSEAVGGNQPQHF
>NA|TRBV30|TRBD1|TRBJ2-5
TGTGCCTGGAGTGCAGGGTTCCCAGGGGGGACCCAGTACTTC
CAWSAGFPGGTQYF
>NA|TRBV6-4|TRBD2|TRBJ2-3
TGTGCCAGCAGTGACGGGGGGGAGAAGTATTTT
CASSDGGEKYF
>NA|TRBV10-3|TRBD1|TRBJ1-4
TGTGCCATCAGTGAGTCGACAGGGCATAATGAAAAACTGTTTTTT
CAISESTGHNEKLFF